This T cell receptor beta chain was found in a study of graft-versus-host responses after intestinal transplantation. Study at large: Each transplant was multivisceral, liver-intestinal, or isolated intestinal. Tacrolimus and steroids were given for around 3 years to all recipients after anti-thymocyte globulin induction.

Concerning this clone itself: Its antigen remains unknown.

Here immunoSEQ multiplex PCR was the method, and the copy in TCRdb shows in-frame clones only, minus some. The sample contains about 80,000 clones, about 90% of which appear only once. The CDR3 contains 15 residues. Germline V gene sequence: CDR1 SQVTM, CDR2 ANQGSEA. V lost 4 bases and J 0 bases, leaving 16 bases between the germline ends. General study findings and limits: Graft-donor T cell macrochimerism in patients accompanied high graft-versus-host to host-versus-graft clonal ratios in allografts. Recipient bone marrow held GvH clones, some seen earlier in ileum or blood.

The specimen was PBMCs, collected 98 days after intestinal transplantation. This sequence originates from a human patient who received an intestinal transplant, so some T cells may come from the graft donor. The rearrangement joins TRBV29-1 to TRBJ2-7, with D perhaps given as TRBD1 or TRBD2 (6 bases each). CDR3 loop: CSVGGATSSSYEQYF. In nucleotides, the CDR3 is TGCAGCGTTGGGGGGGCCACTTCAAGCTCCTACGAGCAGTACTTC.